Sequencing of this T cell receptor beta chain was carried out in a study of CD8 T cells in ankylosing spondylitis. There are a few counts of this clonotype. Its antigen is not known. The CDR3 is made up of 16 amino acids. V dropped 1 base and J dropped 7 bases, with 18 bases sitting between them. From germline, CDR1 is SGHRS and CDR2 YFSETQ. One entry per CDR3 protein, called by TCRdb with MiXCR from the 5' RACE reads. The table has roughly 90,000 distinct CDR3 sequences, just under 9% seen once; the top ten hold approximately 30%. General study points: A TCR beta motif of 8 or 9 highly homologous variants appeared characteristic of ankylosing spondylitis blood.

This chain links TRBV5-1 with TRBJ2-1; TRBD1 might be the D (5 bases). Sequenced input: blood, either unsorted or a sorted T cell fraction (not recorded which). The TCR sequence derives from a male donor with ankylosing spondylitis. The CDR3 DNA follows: TGCGCCAGCAGCTTGAATCGCCAGGGAATCGCGAATGAGCAGTTCTTC. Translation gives CASSLNRQGIANEQFF. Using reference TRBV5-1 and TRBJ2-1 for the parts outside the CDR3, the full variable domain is KAGVTQTPRYLIKTRGQQVTLSCSPISGHRSVSWYQQTPGQGLQFLFEYFSETQRNKGNFPGRFSGRQFSNSRSEMNVSTLELGDSALYLCASSLNRQGIANEQFFGPGTRLTVL.